This TCR beta chain derives from a study of beta chain features in type 1 diabetes. Study in general: Examination spanned approximately 110 million sorted cells from all samples.

The study's findings and limits: Within patients, naive, central memory and Treg TCRB repertoires seemed more similar than within healthy donors. Although PCR might favor shorter templates, it would do so equally in patients and controls.

The authors reverse transcribed all of the isolated RNA, so sequencing captured expressed TCRB transcripts. The assay was immunoSEQ multiplex PCR, and TCRdb's table has in-frame clones only and misses some. The sample shows under 450,000 clones, roughly 14% of them seen only once. This clone appeared once. What it binds is unknown. Between the trimmed V and J ends, which lost 4 bases and 4 bases, there was a span of 16 bases. CDR3 length: 15 residues. CDR1 and CDR2 (germline): SGHTA, FQGNSA. Purity above 95% was achieved in all sorted populations. The sequenced sample was naive CD4+ T cells from blood. The V call is TRBV7-2, the J call TRBJ2-5, with D perhaps TRBD1 or TRBD2 (5 bases each). The clonotype originates from a man aged 25 to 45 in good health. The CDR3 is CASSYGAGIGETQYF. In DNA form, the CDR3 reads TGTGCCAGCAGCTATGGGGCGGGCATCGGAGAGACCCAGTACTTC.